This TCR beta chain was sequenced during a study of blood T cells in healthy people across ages. This clonotype was found many times. Its antigen remains unknown. The study's findings and limits: TCR beta diversity correlated strongly with naive T cell percentage. Using unsorted PBMCs precluded a conclusive naive versus antigen-experienced comparison.

Extraction of total RNA produced a minimum of 6 micrograms from each sample. Sample-barcoded 5' priming and a J-beta primer mix drove a second PCR of roughly 7 to 11 cycles. The template-switch adaptor, which had 12 random nucleotides, put a tag on each cDNA molecule. TCRdb itself ran the 5' RACE reads through MiXCR, one entry per CDR3 protein. Of more than 900,000 distinct CDR3 sequences detected, 29% appear once; the ten largest clones hold 10% to 13%. A further study also used this sample, focusing on T cells of mothers and their children.

What was sequenced was blood. The sequence derives from a woman aged 40 to 50 in good health.

CDR3 coding DNA: TGTGCCTGGAGTGTAGGGCCGACCTATGGCTACACCTTC. Translated: CAWSVGPTYGYTF. The genes are TRBV30 and TRBJ1-2; D uncertain. This CDR3 comprises 13 residues. V was cut by 0 bases and J by 4 bases, with 9 bases left in between. Germline lookup yields CDR1 GTSNPN and CDR2 SVGIG (reference sequence).